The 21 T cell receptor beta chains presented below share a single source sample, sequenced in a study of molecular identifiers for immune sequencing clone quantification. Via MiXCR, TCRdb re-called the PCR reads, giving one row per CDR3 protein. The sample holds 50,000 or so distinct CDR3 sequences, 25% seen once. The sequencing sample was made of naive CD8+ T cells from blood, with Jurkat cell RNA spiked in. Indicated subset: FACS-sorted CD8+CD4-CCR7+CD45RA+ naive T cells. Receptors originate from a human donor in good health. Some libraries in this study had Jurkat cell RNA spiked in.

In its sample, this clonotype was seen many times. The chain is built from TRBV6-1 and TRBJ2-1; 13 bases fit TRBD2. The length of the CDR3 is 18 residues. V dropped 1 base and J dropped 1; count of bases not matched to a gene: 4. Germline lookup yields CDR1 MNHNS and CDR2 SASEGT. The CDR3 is CASSEGLAGGTSYNEQFF. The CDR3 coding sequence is TGTGCCAGCAGTGAAGGACTAGCGGGAGGAACGTCCTACAATGAGCAGTTCTTC.

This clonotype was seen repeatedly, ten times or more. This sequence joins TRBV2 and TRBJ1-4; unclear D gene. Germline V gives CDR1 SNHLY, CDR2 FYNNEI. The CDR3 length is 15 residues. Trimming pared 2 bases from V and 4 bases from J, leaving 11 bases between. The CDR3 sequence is CASSEWRGYNEKLFF. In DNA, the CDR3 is TGTGCCAGCAGTGAATGGCGGGGATATAATGAAAAACTGTTTTTT.

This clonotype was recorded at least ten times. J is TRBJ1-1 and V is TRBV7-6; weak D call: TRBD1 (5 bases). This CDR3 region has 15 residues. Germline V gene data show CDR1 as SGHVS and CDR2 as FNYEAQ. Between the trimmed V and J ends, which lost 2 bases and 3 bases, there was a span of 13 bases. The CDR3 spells CASSLSWGEDTEAFF. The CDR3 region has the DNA TGTGCCAGCAGCTTATCTTGGGGGGAGGACACTGAAGCTTTCTTT. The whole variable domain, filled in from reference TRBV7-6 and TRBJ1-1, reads GAGVSQSPRYKVTKRGQDVALRCDPISGHVSLYWYRQALGQGPEFLTYFNYEAQQDKSGLPNDRFSAERPEGSISTLTIQRTEQRDSAMYRCASSLSWGEDTEAFFGQGTRLTVV.

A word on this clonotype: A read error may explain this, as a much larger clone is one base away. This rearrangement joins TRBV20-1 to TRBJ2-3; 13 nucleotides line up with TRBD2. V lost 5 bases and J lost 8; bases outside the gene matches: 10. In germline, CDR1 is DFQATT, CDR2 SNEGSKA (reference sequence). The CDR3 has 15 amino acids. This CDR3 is CSAERAGTSGATQYF. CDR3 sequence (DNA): TGCAGTGCTGAACGCGCCGGGACTAGCGGGGCTACGCAGTATTTT.

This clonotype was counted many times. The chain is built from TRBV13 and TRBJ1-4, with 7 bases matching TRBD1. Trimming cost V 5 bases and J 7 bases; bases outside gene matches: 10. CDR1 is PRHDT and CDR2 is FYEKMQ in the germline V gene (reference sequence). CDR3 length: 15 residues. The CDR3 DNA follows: TGTGCCAGCAGCCGAAGACAGGGTATGGGTGAAAAACTGTTTTTT. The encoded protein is CASSRRQGMGEKLFF.

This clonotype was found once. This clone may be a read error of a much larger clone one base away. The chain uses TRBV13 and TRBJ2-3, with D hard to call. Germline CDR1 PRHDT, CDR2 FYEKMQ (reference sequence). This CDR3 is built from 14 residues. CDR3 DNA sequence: TGTGCCAGCAGCTTAGTACCCCTCACAGATACGCGGTATTTT. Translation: CASSLVPLTDTRYF. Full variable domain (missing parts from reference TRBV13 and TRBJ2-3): AAGVIQSPRHLIKEKRETATLKCYPIPRHDTVYWYQQGPGQDPQFLISFYEKMQSDKGSIPDRFSAQQFSDYHSELNMSSLELGDSALYFCASSLVPLTDTRYFGPGTRLTVL.

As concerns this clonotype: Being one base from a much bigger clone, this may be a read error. CDR3 in DNA: TGTGCCAGCAGTTTAGGCCGGGCCGCCGCCGGGGAGCCGTTTTTT. This sequence encodes CASSLGRAAAGEPFF. This chain connects TRBV12-3 or TRBV12-4 to TRBJ2-2, with a possible D match to TRBD2 (5 bases). The CDR3 has 15 residues.

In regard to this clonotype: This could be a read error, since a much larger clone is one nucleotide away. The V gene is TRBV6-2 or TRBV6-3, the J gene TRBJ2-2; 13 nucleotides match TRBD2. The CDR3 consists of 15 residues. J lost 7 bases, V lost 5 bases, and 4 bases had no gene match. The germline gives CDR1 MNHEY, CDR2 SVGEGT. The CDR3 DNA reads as TGTGCCAGCAGTCCACTAGCGGGAGGGCACGGGGAGCTGTTTTTT. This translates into CASSPLAGGHGELFF.

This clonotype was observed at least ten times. This chain's CDR3 is CASSPIPTYEAFF. The CDR3 coding sequence is TGCGCCAGCAGCCCTATTCCGACGTATGAAGCTTTCTTT. The chain uses TRBV4-1 and TRBJ1-1; the D is unclear. Looked up from germline, CDR1 is MGHRA and CDR2 is YSYEKL. The CDR3 is 13 residues long. V was pared by 4 bases and J by 7 bases, with 13 bases between.

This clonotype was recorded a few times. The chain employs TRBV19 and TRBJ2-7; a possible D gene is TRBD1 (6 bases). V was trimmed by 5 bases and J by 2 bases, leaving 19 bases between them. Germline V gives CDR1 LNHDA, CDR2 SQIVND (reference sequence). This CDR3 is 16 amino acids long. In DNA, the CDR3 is TGTGCCAGTAGTTTGACATCCGGGACACCCACCTACGAGCAGTACTTC. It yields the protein CASSLTSGTPTYEQYF.

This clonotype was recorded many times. The CDR3 DNA sequence: TGTGCCAGCAGTGAAACTAGCGGGGGGACCTACGAGCAGTACTTC. The encoded protein is CASSETSGGTYEQYF. The chain joins TRBV25-1 to TRBJ2-7, with 12 bases identical to TRBD2. From germline, CDR1 is MGHDK and CDR2 SYGVNS. This CDR3 spans 15 amino acids. V lost 2 bases to trimming and J lost 2 bases; unmatched junction nucleotides: 1.

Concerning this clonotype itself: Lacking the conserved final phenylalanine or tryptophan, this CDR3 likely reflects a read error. As DNA, the CDR3 is TGTGCCAGCAGCCCGCCGCGTGCAACTAATGAAAAACTGTTTCTT. Translation: CASSPPRATNEKLFL. V is TRBV7-9 and J is TRBJ1-4; D is uncertain. Germline loops: CDR1 SEHNR, CDR2 FQNEAQ (reference sequence). This CDR3 spans 15 amino acids. The V and J ends lost 5 bases and 0 bases respectively, with 10 bases between them.

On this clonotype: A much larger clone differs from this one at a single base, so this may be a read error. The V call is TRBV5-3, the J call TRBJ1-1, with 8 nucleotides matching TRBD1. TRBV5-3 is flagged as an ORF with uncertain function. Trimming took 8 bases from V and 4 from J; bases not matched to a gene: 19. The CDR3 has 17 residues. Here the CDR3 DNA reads TGTGCCAGCGGCTTTCGGGCAGGGGGCTACGGGGGCACTGAAGCTTTCTTT. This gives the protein CASGFRAGGYGGTEAFF.

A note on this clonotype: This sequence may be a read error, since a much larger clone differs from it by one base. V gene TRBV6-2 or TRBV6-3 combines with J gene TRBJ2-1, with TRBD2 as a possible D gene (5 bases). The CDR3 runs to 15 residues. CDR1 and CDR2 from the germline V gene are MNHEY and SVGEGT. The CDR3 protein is CASSYVGSSYNEEFF. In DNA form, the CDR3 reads TGTGCCAGCAGTTACGTTGGGAGCTCCTACAATGAGGAGTTCTTC.

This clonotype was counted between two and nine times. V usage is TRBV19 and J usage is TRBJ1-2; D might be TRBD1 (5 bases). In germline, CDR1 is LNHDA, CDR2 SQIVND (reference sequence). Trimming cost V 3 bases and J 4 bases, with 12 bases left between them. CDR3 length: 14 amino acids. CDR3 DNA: TGTGCCAGTAGTATGTCGTGGGGACCCTATGGCTACACCTTC. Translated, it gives CASSMSWGPYGYTF.

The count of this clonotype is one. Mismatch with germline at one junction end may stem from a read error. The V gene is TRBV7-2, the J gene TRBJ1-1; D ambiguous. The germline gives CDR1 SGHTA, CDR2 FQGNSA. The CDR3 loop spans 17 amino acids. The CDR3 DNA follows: TGTGCCCGCAGCTTAGATGCAAAAAGCACACCGCCCCCTGAAGCTTGCTTT. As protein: CARSLDAKSTPPPEACF.

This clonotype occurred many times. In DNA form, the CDR3 reads TGTGCCACCAGTGATTTGCGGGGCACTGAAGCTTTCTTT. Translating it yields CATSDLRGTEAFF. The rearrangement joins TRBV24-1 to TRBJ1-1, with D unresolved. This CDR3 is built from 13 residues. V was pared by 0 bases and J by 4 bases, with 5 bases between. The germline V gene has CDR1 KGHDR and CDR2 SFDVKD.

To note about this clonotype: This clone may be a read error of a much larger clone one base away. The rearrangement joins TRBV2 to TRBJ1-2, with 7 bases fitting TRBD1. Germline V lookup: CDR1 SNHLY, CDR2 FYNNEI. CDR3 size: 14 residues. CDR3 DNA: TGTGCCAGAACGGGACAGTCGACCCTCTATGGCTTCACCTTC. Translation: CARTGQSTLYGFTF. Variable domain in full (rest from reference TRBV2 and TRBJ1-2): EPEVTQTPSHQVTQMGQEVILRCVPISNHLYFYWYRQILGQKVEFLVSFYNNEISEKSEIFDDQFSVERPDGSNFTLKIRSTKLEDSAMYFCARTGQSTLYGFTFGSGTRLTVV.

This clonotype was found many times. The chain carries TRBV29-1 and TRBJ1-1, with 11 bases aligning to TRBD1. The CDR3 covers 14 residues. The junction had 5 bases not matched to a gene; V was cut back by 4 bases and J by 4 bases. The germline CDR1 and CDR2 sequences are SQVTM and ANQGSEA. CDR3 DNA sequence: TGCAGCGTTGCCTCCGGGACAGGGGGCACTGAAGCTTTCTTT. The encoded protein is CSVASGTGGTEAFF.

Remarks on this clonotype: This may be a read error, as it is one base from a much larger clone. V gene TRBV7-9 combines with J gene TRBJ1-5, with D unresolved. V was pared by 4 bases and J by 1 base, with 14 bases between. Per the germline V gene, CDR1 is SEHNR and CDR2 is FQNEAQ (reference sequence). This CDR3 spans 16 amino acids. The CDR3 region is CASSWEMSPSNQPQHF. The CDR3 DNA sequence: TGTGCCAGCAGCTGGGAGATGTCCCCGAGCAATCAGCCCCAGCATTTT. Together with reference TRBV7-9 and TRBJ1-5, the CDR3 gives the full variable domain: DTGVSQNPRHKITKRGQNVTFRCDPISEHNRLYWYRQTLGQGPEFLTYFQNEAQLEKSRLLSDRFSAERPKGSFSTLEIQRTEQGDSAMYLCASSWEMSPSNQPQHFGDGTRLSIL.

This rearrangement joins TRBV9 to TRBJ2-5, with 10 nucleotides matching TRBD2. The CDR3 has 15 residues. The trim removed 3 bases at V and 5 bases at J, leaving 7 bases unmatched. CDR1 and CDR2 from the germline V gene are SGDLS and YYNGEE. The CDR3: CASSAEGLASETQYF. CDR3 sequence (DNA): TGTGCCAGCAGCGCGGAGGGACTAGCGAGCGAGACCCAGTACTTC.